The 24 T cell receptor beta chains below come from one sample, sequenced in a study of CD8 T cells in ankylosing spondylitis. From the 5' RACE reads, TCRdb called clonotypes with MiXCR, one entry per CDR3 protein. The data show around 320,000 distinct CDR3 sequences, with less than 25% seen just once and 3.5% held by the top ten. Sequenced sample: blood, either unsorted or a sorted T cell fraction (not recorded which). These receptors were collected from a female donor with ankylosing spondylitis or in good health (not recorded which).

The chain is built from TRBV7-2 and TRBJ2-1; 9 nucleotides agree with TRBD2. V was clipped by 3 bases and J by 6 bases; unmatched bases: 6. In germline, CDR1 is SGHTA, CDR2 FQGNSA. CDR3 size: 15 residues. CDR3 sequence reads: CASSFRSGSVNEQFF. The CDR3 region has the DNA TGTGCCAGCAGCTTTCGTAGCGGGAGTGTCAATGAGCAGTTCTTC.

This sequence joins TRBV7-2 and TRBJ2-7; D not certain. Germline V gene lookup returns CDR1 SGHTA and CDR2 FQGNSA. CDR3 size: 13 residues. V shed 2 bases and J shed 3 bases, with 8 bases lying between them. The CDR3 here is CASSLNDGYEQYF. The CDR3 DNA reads TGTGCCAGCAGCTTAAATGACGGCTACGAGCAGTACTTC.

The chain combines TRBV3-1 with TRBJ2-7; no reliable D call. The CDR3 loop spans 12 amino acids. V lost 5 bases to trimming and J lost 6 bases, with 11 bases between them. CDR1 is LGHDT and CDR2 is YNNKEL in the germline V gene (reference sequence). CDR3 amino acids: CASSTHWREQYF. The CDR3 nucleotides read TGTGCCAGCAGCACCCACTGGCGCGAGCAGTACTTC.

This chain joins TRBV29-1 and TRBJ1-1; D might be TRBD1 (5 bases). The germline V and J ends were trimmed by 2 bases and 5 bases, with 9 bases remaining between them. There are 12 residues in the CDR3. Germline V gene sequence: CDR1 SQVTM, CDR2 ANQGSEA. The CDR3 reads CSVEFRGTEAFF. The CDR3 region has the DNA TGCAGCGTTGAATTTCGGGGGACTGAAGCTTTCTTT.

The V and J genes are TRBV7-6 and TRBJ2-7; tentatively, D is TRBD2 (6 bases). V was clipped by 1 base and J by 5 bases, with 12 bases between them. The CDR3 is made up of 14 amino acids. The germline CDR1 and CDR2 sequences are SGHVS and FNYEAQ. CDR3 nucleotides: TGTGCCAGCAGCTTAGGCGGGGTAGGGAACGAGCAGTACTTC. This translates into CASSLGGVGNEQYF.

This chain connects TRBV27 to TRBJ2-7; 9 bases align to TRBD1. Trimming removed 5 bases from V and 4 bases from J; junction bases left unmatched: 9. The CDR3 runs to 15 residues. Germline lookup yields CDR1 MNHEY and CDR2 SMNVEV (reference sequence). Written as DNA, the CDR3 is TGTGCCAGCAGTCATACAGGGGGCGGCCGGTACGAGCAGTACTTC. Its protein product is CASSHTGGGRYEQYF.

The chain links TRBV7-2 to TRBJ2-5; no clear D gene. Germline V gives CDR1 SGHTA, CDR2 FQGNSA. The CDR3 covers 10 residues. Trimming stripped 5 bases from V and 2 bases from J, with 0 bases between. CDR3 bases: TGTGCCAGCAGCCAAGAGACCCAGTACTTC. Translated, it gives CASSQETQYF. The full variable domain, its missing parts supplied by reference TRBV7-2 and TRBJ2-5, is GAGVSQSPSNKVTEKGKDVELRCDPISGHTALYWYRQSLGQGLEFLIYFQGNSAPDKSGLPSDRFSAERTGGSVSTLTIQRTQQEDSAVYLCASSQETQYFGPGTRLLVL.

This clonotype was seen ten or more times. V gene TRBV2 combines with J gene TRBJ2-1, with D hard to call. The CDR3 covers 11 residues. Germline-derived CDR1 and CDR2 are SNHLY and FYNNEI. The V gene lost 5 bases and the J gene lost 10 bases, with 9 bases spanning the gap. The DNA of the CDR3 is TGTGCCAGCAGTACCACCATGGAGCAGTTCTTC. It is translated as CASSTTMEQFF.

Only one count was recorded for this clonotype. In DNA form, the CDR3 reads TGCAGTGCTAGCGGGGTTAAAAACATTCAGTACTTC. Translation: CSASGVKNIQYF. This sequence joins TRBV20-1 and TRBJ2-4; weak D call: TRBD2 (5 bases). The CDR3 runs to 12 residues. Trimming stripped 3 bases from V and 4 bases from J, with 7 bases between. In germline, CDR1 is DFQATT, CDR2 SNEGSKA (reference sequence).

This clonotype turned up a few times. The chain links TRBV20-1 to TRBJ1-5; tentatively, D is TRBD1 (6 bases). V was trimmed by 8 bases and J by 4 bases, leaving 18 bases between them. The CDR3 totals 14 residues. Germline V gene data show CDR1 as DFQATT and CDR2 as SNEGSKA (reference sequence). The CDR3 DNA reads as TGCAGTACTCGATCCGGGACAAAAAATCAGCCCCAGCATTTT. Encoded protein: CSTRSGTKNQPQHF.

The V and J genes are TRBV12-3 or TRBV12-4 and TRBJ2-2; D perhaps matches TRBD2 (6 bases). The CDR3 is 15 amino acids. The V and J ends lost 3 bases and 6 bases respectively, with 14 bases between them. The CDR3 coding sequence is TGTGCCAGCAGTTTTGAAGCCAGGAGGGCCGGGGAGCTGTTTTTT. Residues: CASSFEARRAGELFF.

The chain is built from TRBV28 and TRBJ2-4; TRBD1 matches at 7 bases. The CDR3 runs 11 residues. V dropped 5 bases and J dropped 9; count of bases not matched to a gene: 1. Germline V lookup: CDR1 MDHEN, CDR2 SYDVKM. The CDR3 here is CASSRQGIQYF. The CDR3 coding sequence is TGTGCCAGCAGTCGACAGGGCATTCAGTACTTC.

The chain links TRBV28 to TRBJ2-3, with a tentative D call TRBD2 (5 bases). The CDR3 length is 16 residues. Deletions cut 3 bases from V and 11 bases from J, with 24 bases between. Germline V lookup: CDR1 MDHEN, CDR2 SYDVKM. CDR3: CASSFLLGEKLGGQYF. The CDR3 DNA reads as TGTGCCAGCAGTTTCCTACTAGGCGAAAAGTTAGGTGGGCAGTATTTT.

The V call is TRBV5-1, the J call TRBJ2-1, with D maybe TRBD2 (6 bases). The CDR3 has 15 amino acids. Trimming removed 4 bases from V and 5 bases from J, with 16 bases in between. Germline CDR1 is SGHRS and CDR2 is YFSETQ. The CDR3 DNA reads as TGCGCCAGCAGCCGGAAGACTAGTCCCGACAATGAGCAGTTCTTC. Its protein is CASSRKTSPDNEQFF.

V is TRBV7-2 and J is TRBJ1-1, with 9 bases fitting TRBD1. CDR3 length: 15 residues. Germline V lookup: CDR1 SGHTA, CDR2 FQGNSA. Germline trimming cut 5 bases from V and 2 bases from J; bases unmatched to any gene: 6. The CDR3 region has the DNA TGTGCCAGCAGCGAAAACAGGGGGCACAACACTGAAGCTTTCTTT. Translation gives CASSENRGHNTEAFF.

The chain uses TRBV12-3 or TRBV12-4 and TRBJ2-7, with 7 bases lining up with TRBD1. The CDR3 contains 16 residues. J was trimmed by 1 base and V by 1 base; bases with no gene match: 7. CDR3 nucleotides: TGTGCCAGCAGTTTAGAAACAGGGGTAGGATCCTACGAGCAGTACTTC. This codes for CASSLETGVGSYEQYF.

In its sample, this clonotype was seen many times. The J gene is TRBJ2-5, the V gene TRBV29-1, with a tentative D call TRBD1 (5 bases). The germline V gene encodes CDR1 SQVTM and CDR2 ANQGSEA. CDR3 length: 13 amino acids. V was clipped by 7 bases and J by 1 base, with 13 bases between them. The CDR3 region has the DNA TGCAGCGGCCGACTCAGGGCCCAAGAGACCCAGTACTTC. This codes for CSGRLRAQETQYF.

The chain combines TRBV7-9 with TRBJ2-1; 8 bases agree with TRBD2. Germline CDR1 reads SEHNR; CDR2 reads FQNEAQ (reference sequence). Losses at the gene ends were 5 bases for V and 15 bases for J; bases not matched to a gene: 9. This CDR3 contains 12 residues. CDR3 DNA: TGTGCCAGCAGCCAGCGGGAGCGGGAACCGTTCTTC. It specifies CASSQREREPFF.

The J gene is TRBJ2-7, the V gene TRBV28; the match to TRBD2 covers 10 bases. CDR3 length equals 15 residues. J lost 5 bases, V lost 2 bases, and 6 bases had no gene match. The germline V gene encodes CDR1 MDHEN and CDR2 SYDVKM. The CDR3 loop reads CASSLTSGRGHEQYF. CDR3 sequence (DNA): TGTGCCAGCAGTTTAACCAGCGGGAGGGGCCACGAGCAGTACTTC.

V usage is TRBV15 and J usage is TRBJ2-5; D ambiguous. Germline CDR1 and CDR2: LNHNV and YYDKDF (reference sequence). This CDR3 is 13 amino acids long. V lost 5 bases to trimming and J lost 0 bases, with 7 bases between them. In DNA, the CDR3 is TGTGCCACCAGCCGAGTGTACCAAGAGACCCAGTACTTC. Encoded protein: CATSRVYQETQYF.

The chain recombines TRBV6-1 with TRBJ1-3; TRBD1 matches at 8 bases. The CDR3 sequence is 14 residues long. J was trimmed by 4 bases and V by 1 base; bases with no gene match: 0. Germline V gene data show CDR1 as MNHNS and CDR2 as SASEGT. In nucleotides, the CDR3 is TGTGCCAGCAGTGAAGGACAGGGGGGAAACACCATATATTTT. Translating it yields CASSEGQGGNTIYF.

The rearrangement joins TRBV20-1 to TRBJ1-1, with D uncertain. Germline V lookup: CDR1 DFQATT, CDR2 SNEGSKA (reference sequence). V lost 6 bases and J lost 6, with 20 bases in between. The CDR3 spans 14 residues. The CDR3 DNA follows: TGCAGTGCCCCCCCGGCGACCCTGGGCGCTGAAGCTTTCTTT. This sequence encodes CSAPPATLGAEAFF.

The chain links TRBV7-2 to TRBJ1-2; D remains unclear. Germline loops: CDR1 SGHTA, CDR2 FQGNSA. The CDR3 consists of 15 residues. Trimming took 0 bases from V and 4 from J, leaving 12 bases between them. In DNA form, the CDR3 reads TGTGCCAGCAGCTTAGCGGGGTCCAGTAGCTATGGCTACACCTTC. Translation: CASSLAGSSSYGYTF.

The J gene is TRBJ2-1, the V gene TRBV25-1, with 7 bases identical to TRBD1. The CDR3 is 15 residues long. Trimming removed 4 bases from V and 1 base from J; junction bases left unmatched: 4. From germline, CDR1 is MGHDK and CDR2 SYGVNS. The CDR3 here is CASSVPGQSYNEQFF. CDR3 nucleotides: TGTGCCAGCAGTGTTCCGGGACAGTCCTACAATGAGCAGTTCTTC.